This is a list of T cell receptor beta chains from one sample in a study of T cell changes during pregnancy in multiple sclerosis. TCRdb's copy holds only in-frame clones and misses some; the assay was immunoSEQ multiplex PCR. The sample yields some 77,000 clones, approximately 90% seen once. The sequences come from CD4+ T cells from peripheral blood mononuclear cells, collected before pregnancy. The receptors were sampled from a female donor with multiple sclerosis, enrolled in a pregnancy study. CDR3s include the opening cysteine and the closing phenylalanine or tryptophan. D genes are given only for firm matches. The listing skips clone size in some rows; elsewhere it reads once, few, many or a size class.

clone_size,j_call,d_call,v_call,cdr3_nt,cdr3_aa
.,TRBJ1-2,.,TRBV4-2,TGTGCCAGCAGCCAAGATAGAGGAGCTAACTATGGCTACACCTTC,CASSQDRGANYGYTF
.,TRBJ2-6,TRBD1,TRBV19,TGTGCCAGTAGTAAGCCAGTGACAGGGGTTGTTGCTGGGGCCAACGTCCTGACTTTC,CASSKPVTGVVAGANVLTF
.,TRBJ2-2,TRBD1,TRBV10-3,TGTGCCACCCGGGACAGGGGATCCGGGGAGCTGTTTTTT,CATRDRGSGELFF
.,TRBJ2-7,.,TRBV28,TGTGCCAGCAGCCGGGCATCGCGGGCGTCGTCCTACGAGCAGTACTTC,CASSRASRASSYEQYF
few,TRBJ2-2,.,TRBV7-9,TGTGCCAGCAGCCCCTCCGCGAACACCGGGGAGCTGTTTTTT,CASSPSANTGELFF
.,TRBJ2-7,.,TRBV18,TGTGCCAGCTCACCTGTCCCGCGCAAGGAGTCCTACGAGCAGTACTTC,CASSPVPRKESYEQYF
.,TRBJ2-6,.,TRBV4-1,TGCGCCAGCAGCCGTGTTAACTCTGGGGCCAACGTCCTGACTTTC,CASSRVNSGANVLTF
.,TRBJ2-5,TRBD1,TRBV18,TGTGCCAGCTCACCCATCGGACAGGGGCAAGAGACCCAGTACTTC,CASSPIGQGQETQYF
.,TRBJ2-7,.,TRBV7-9,TGTGCCAGCAGCAGAGTAGACTCCGAGCAGTACTTC,CASSRVDSEQYF
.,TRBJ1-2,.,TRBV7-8,TGTGCCAGCAGCTTAGATTTCGGAGGGGCCAACTATGGCTACACCTTC,CASSLDFGGANYGYTF
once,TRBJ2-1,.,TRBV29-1,TGCAGCGTTGAAGGGGGCCAGGCGGAGTGGGGAGAGCAGTTCTTC,CSVEGGQAEWGEQFF
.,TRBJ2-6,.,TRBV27,TGTGCCAGCAGAAACGCAGGTTCCGGGGCCAACGTCCTGACTTTC,CASRNAGSGANVLTF
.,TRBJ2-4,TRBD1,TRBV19,TGTGCCAGTAGTGAACCCCTGACAGGGAAAGACATTCAGTACTTC,CASSEPLTGKDIQYF
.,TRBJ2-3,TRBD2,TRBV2,TGTGCCAGCAGTAGGCTAGCGGGAGGAGTAGATACGCAGTATTTT,CASSRLAGGVDTQYF
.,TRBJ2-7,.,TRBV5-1,TGCGCCAGCAGCTTGGACCCAGGGCCCCAATCCGAGCAGTACTTC,CASSLDPGPQSEQYF
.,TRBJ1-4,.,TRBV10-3,TGTGCCATCAGCAGACAGGCAACTAATGAAAAACTGTTTTTT,CAISRQATNEKLFF
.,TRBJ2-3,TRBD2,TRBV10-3,TGTGCCATCAGACGAGTAGCGGGAGGGAACACAGATACGCAGTATTTT,CAIRRVAGGNTDTQYF
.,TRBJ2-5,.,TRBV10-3,TGTGCCATCAGTGAGATACAGGGTCAAGAGACCCAGTACTTC,CAISEIQGQETQYF
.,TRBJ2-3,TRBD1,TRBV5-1,TGCGCCAGCAGCTTCGGACAGGGGGCAGATACGCAGTATTTT,CASSFGQGADTQYF
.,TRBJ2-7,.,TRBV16,TGTGCCAGCAGCCAATCGGGGACATCTAAGGACGAGCAGTACTTC,CASSQSGTSKDEQYF
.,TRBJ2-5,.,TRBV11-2,TGTGCCAGCAGCTCCACCCAAGGACTTAGAAACTTC,CASSSTQGLRNF
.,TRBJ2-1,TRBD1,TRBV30,TGTGCCTGGAGTGGTGACCCGGGACAGGGTCGACCTAATGAGCAGTTCTTC,CAWSGDPGQGRPNEQFF
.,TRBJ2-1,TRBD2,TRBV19,TGTGCCAGTAGTAAGAGACTAGCGGGAGGCGATGAGCAGTTCTTC,CASSKRLAGGDEQFF
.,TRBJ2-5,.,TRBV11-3,TGTGCCAGCAGTTCGGAGGGTGGAGAGACCCAGTACTTC,CASSSEGGETQYF
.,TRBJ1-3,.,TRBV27,TGTGCCAGCAGTCCCCCGGGAGGAAACACCATATATTTT,CASSPPGGNTIYF
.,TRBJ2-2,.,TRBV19,TGTGCCAGTGGAGATGGATCGTCCGGATTTAGAGGGGAGCTGTTTTTT,CASGDGSSGFRGELFF
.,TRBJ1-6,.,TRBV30,TGTGCCTGGAGCGCAGGGTCGTCCTATAATTCACCCCTCCACTTT,CAWSAGSSYNSPLHF
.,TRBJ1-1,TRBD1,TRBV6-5,TGTGCCAGCAGCAGAACAGGGGGGATCACTGAAGCTTTCTTT,CASSRTGGITEAFF
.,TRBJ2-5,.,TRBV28,TGTGCCAGCAGTTCTTCTCCCTGGACACGTCAAGAGACCCAGTACTTC,CASSSSPWTRQETQYF
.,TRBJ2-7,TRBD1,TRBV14,TGTGCCAGCAGCCCTCGACAGGGACCCTACGAGCAGTACTTC,CASSPRQGPYEQYF
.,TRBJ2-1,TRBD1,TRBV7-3,TGTGCCAGCAGCGAAACAGGGGGCCGCGGCAATGAGCAGTTCTTC,CASSETGGRGNEQFF
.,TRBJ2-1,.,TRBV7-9,TGTGCCAGCAGCGGAGGGGGGGACTCACAGTTCTTC,CASSGGGDSQFF
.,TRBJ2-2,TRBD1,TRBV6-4,TGTGCCAGCGGGACAGGGCCGAACACCGGGGAGCTGTTTTTT,CASGTGPNTGELFF
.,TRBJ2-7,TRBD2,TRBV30,TGTGCCTGGAATAAAGGCGGGAGGGTCGGACACGAGCAGTACTTC,CAWNKGGRVGHEQYF
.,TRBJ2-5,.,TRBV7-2,TGTGCCAGCAGCTTAAAGCCTAACCTCAGCGGGACCCAGTACTTC,CASSLKPNLSGTQYF
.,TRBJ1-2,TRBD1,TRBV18,TGTGCCAGCTCATCAGGGGGCAAGCTCTATGGCTACACCTTC,CASSSGGKLYGYTF
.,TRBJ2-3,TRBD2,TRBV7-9,TGTGCCAGCAGCTTTCTAGCGGGGGGCCCCACAGATACGCAGTATTTT,CASSFLAGGPTDTQYF
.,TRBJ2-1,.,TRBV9,TGTGCCAGCAGCGGTACGGGGGAGGTATTAGATGAGCAGTTCTTC,CASSGTGEVLDEQFF
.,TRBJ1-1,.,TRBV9,TGTGCCAGCAGCCCTACCTCGAACACTGAAGCTTTCTTT,CASSPTSNTEAFF
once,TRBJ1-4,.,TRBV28,TGTGCCAGCAGTTTAGGCTTGGGGGGTAATGAAAAACTGTTTTTT,CASSLGLGGNEKLFF
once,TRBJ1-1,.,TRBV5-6,TGTGCCAGCAGCTTGGTGTACAGGGCGAACACTGAAGCTTTCTTT,CASSLVYRANTEAFF
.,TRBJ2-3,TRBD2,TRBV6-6,TGTGCCAGCAGTTACTCGAACCTAGCGGTAGATACGCAGTATTTT,CASSYSNLAVDTQYF
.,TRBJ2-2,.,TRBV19,TGTGCCAGTAGCATGGGCGAAACAGGGTATTTCGGGGAGCTGTTTTTT,CASSMGETGYFGELFF
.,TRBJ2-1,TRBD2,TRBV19,TGTGCCAGTAGAGGCGGGGGCTCCTACAATGAGCAGTTCTTC,CASRGGGSYNEQFF
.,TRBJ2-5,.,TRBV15,TGTGCCACCAGCAGAGATCCCCTACAGGGCCGAGAGACCCAGTACTTC,CATSRDPLQGRETQYF
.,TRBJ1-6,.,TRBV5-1,TGCGCCAGCAGCTTGAGTACAGGCAATTCACCCCTCCACTTT,CASSLSTGNSPLHF
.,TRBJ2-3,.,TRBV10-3,TGTGCCATCAGTGAAGAGGCGCGCCCCACAGATACGCAGTATTTT,CAISEEARPTDTQYF
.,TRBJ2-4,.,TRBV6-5,TGTGCCAGCAGTCCTCCCGGGGGAAACATTCAGTACTTC,CASSPPGGNIQYF
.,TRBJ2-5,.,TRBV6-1,TGTGCCAGCAGTGAACTCGGTACAGAGACCCAGTACTTC,CASSELGTETQYF
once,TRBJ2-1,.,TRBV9,TGTGCCAGCAGCGTAGCTGCTCAGAGGGTTCTCAATGAGCAGTTCTTC,CASSVAAQRVLNEQFF
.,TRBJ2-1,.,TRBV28,TGTGCCAGCAGTTTTACTCTAGTAGCGAATGAGCAGTTCTTC,CASSFTLVANEQFF
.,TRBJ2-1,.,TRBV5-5,TGTGCCAGCAGCTTGGGAGGCGAACTTTCGGATGAGCAGTTCTTC,CASSLGGELSDEQFF
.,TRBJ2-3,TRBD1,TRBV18,TGTGCCAGCTCACTGAGGGACAGGGGACTGGATACGCAGTATTTT,CASSLRDRGLDTQYF
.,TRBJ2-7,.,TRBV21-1,TGTGCCAGCAGTCGCCCCCGACCCCCTCTAGCGGGAGGGCCCTACGAGCAGTACTTC,CASSRPRPPLAGGPYEQYF
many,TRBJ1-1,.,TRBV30,TGTGCCTGGAGTCAGGGATGGACTGAAGCTTTCTTT,CAWSQGWTEAFF